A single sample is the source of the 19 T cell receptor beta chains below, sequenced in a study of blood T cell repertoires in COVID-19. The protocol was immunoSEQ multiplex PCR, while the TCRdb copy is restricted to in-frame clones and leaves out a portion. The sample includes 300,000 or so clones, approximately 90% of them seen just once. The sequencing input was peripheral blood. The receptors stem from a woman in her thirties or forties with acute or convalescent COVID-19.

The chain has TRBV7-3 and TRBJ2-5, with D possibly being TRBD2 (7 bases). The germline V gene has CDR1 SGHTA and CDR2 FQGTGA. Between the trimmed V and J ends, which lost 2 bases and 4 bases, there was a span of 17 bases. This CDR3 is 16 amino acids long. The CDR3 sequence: CASSLHGGGAGETQYF. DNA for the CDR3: TGTGCCAGCAGCTTACACGGCGGGGGCGCGGGAGAGACCCAGTACTTC.

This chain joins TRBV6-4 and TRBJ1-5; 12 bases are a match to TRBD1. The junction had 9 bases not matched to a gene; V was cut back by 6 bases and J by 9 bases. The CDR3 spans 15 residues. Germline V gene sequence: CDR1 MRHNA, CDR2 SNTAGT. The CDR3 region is CASRGDRGLPRPQHF. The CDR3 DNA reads TGTGCCAGCAGGGGGGACAGGGGGCTTCCTCGGCCCCAGCATTTT.

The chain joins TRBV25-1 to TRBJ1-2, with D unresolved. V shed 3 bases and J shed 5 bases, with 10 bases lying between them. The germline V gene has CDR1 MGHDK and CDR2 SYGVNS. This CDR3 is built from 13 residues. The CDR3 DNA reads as TGTGCCAGCAGTGAGTTCACAGCTTATGGCTACACCTTC. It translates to CASSEFTAYGYTF.

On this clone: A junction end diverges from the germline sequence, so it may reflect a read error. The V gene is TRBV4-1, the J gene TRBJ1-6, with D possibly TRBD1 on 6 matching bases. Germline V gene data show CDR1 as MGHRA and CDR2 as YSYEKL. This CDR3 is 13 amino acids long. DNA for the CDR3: TGCGCCAGCCGCCAGCAGGGGAATTCACCCCTCCACTTT. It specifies CASRQQGNSPLHF.

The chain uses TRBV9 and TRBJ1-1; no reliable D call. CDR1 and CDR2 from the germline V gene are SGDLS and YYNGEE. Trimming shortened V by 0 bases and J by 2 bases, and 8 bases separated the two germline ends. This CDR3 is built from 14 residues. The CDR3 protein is CASSVDLLNTEAFF. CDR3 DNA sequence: TGTGCCAGCAGCGTAGACCTCCTAAACACTGAAGCTTTCTTT.

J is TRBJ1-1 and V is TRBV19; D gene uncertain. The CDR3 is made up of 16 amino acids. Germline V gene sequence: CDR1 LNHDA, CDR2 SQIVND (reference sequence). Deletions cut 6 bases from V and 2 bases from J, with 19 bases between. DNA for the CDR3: TGTGCCAGTAGGAGAACGGGGTGGGAACTCAACACTGAAGCTTTCTTT. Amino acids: CASRRTGWELNTEAFF.

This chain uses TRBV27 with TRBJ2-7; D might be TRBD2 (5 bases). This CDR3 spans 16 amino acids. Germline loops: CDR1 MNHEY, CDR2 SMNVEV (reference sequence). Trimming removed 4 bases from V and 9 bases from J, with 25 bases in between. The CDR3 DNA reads TGTGCCAGCAGTTCCGCCCTGGGTACTGGACTGGGAGTGCAGTACGTC. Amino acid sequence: CASSSALGTGLGVQYV.

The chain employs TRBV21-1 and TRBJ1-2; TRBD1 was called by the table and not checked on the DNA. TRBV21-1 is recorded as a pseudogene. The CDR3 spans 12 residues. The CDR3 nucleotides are TGTGCCAGCAGCGCACAGGGGTTGGGCTACACCTTC. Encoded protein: CASSAQGLGYTF.

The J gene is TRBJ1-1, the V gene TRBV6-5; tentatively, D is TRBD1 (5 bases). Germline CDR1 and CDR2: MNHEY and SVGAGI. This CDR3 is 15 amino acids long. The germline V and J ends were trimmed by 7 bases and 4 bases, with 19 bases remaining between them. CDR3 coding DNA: TGTGCCAGCACCCTCCCCCTACCCCAGGGCACTGAAGCTTTCTTT. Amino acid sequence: CASTLPLPQGTEAFF.

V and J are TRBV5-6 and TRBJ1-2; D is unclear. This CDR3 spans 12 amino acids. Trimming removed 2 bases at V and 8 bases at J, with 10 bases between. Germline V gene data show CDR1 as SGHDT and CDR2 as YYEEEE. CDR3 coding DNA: TGTGCCAGCAGCTTTGACCGGAGAGGCTACACCTTC. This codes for CASSFDRRGYTF.

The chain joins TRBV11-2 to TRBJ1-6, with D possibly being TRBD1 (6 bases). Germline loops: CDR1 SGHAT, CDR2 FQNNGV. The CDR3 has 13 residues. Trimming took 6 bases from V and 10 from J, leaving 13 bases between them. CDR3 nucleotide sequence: TGTGCCAGCAGTAAACAGGGTTTGTCACCCCTCCACTTT. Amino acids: CASSKQGLSPLHF.

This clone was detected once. This CDR3 reads CASSIRVEEQYV. CDR3 nucleotides: TGTGCCAGTAGTATCCGGGTTGAAGAGCAGTACGTC. V usage is TRBV19 and J usage is TRBJ2-7; D gene unclear. V lost 3 bases, J lost 7 bases, and 10 bases lay in between. CDR1 and CDR2 from the germline V gene are LNHDA and SQIVND (reference sequence). The CDR3 runs 12 residues.

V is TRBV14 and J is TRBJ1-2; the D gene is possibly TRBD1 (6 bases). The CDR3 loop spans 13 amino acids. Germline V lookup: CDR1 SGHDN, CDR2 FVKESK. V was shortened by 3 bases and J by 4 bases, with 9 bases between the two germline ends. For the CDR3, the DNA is TGTGCCAGCAGCCAGGACAGATCCTATGGCTACACCTTC. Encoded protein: CASSQDRSYGYTF.

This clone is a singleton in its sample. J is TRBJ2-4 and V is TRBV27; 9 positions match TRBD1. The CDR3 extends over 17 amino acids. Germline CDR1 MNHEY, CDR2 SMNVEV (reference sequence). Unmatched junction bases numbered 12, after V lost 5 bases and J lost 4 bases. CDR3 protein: CASSPPAGTGWKNIQYF. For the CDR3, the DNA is TGTGCCAGCAGTCCGCCCGCCGGGACAGGGTGGAAAAACATTCAGTACTTC.

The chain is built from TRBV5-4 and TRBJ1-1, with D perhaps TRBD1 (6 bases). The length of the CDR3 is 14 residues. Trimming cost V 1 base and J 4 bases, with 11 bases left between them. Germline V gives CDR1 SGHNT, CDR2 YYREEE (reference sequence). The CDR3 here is CASSLWQGTTEAFF. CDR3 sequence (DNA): TGTGCCAGCAGCTTGTGGCAGGGGACCACTGAAGCTTTCTTT.

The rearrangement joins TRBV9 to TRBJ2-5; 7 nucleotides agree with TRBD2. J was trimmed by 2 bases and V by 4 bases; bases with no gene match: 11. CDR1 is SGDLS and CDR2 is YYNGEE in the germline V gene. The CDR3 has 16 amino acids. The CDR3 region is CASSPELASAQETQYF. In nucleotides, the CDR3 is TGTGCCAGCAGCCCAGAACTAGCGTCGGCTCAAGAGACCCAGTACTTC.

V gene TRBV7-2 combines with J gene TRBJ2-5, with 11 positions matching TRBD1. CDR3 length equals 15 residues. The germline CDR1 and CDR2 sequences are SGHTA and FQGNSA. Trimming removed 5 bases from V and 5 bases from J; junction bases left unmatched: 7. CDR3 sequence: CASSTGTGGRETQYF. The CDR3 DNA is TGTGCCAGCAGCACCGGGACAGGGGGTAGGGAGACCCAGTACTTC. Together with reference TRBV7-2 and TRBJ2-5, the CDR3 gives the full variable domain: GAGVSQSPSNKVTEKGKDVELRCDPISGHTALYWYRQSLGQGLEFLIYFQGNSAPDKSGLPSDRFSAERTGGSVSTLTIQRTQQEDSAVYLCASSTGTGGRETQYFGPGTRLLVL.

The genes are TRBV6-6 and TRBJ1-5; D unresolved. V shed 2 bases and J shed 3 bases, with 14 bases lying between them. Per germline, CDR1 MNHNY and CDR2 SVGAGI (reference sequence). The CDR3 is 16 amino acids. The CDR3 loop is CASSYPSAGLNQPQHF. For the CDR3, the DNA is TGTGCCAGCAGTTACCCATCGGCAGGACTCAATCAGCCCCAGCATTTT.

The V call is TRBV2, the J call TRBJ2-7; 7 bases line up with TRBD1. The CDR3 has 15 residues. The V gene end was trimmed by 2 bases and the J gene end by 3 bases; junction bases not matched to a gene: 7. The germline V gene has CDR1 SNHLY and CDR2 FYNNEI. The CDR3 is CASSERVGGGYEQYV. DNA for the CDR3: TGTGCCAGCAGTGAAAGAGTAGGGGGCGGCTACGAGCAGTACGTC.